This T cell receptor beta chain was sequenced during a study of blood T cell repertoires in COVID-19. Across the whole study: Resolution of symptoms, clearance, or two negative PCRs was present in recovered Cohort 3 donors. Specimens from acute and convalescent COVID-19 originated in the United States, Italy and Spain. The analysed material was cDNA or gDNA that came from T cells, B-cell-depleted T cells, or PBMCs.

Here immunoSEQ multiplex PCR was the method, and the copy in TCRdb shows in-frame clones only, minus some. The sample lists 120,000 to 150,000 clones, 84% seen once, with roughly 4.3% in the top ten. Participant-given clinical history determined each cohort assignment. This clonotype was obtained from a man aged 50 to 59 in a cohort exposed to, infected with or recovered from COVID-19 (not recorded which). Sequencing was done on a sample of PBMCs or T cells enriched from blood (not recorded which).

This CDR3 reads CSASLPWRQADTQYF. DNA for the CDR3: TGCAGTGCTAGTTTGCCCTGGAGACAGGCAGATACGCAGTATTTT. The chain uses TRBV20-1 and TRBJ2-3, with a weak D call TRBD1 (6 bases). Germline loops: CDR1 DFQATT, CDR2 SNEGSKA (reference sequence). This CDR3 region has 15 residues. V shed 3 bases and J shed 4 bases, with 17 bases lying between them.